The 22 T cell receptor beta chains presented below share a single source sample, sequenced in a study of blood T cell repertoires in COVID-19. Profiling relied on immunoSEQ multiplex PCR, and the TCRdb table lists in-frame clones only, not all of them. The sample contains 200,000 to 250,000 clones, 75% to 90% of which appear only once. The source material was peripheral blood. These receptors all stem from a woman between 65 and 79 years old with COVID-19, enrolled during active disease.

This clone has more than one count but fewer than ten. This sequence joins TRBV7-9 and TRBJ2-1, with TRBD2 matching over 7 bases. CDR3 length: 13 residues. In germline, CDR1 is SEHNR, CDR2 FQNEAQ (reference sequence). J gave up 11 bases and V 1 base, and 5 bases lay outside the gene matches. The CDR3 is CASSLVERGKQFF. In DNA, the CDR3 is TGTGCCAGCAGCTTAGTAGAGCGGGGTAAGCAGTTCTTC.

This clone was counted only a few times. The chain employs TRBV7-9 and TRBJ1-5, with D perhaps TRBD1 (5 bases). The CDR3 is 15 amino acids. CDR1 SEHNR and CDR2 FQNEAQ come from the germline V gene (reference sequence). Trimming removed 1 base at V and 7 bases at J, with 14 bases between. CDR3 region: CASSLGGTSGQPQHF. The CDR3 nucleotides read TGTGCCAGCAGCTTAGGCGGAACGTCAGGGCAGCCCCAGCATTTT.

This clone was detected only once. The chain recombines TRBV6-1 with TRBJ2-5, with 10 bases aligning to TRBD2. Germline-derived CDR1 and CDR2 are MNHNS and SASEGT. With V trimmed by 2 bases and J by 5 bases, 8 bases remained unmatched. The CDR3 runs 16 residues. The CDR3 protein is CASSERSGRGLETQYF. Here the CDR3 DNA reads TGTGCCAGCAGTGAAAGGAGCGGGAGGGGGTTGGAGACCCAGTACTTC.

This chain links TRBV28 with TRBJ1-6; TRBD1 is a possible D gene (5 bases). Trimming removed 6 bases from V and 10 bases from J, with 10 bases in between. In germline, CDR1 is MDHEN, CDR2 SYDVKM. CDR3 length: 12 amino acids. CDR3 nucleotide sequence: TGTGCCAGCAGGGGGCCAACATCACCCCTCCACTTT. Translated: CASRGPTSPLHF.

The rearrangement links TRBV7-2 to TRBJ1-2; 9 bases match TRBD1. The CDR3 is 16 amino acids. CDR1 SGHTA and CDR2 FQGNSA come from the germline V gene. With 1 base clipped from V and 4 bases from J, the junction kept 7 bases outside the gene matches. This chain's CDR3 is CASSLEPGQGPYGYTF. The DNA of the CDR3 is TGTGCCAGCAGCTTAGAACCGGGACAGGGCCCCTATGGCTACACCTTC.

The rearrangement links TRBV28 to TRBJ1-2, with 8 bases matching TRBD1. This CDR3 spans 15 amino acids. V trimming: 5 bases; J trimming: 2 bases; junction bases outside the gene matches: 7. CDR1 MDHEN and CDR2 SYDVKM come from the germline V gene. This chain's CDR3 is CASSPPGQVNYGYTF. The CDR3 region has the DNA TGTGCCAGCAGTCCTCCGGGACAGGTGAACTATGGCTACACCTTC.

This clone came up a few times. The chain recombines TRBV3-1 (or the pseudogene TRBV3-2) with TRBJ1-6; D is ambiguous. This CDR3 contains 12 residues. Germline CDR1 reads LGHDT; CDR2 reads YNNKEL (reference sequence). V was cut by 5 bases and J by 14 bases, with 13 bases left in between. In DNA, the CDR3 is TGTGCCAGCAGCATTCCGGGAAAAACCCTCCACTTT. Amino acid sequence: CASSIPGKTLHF.

The chain employs TRBV19 and TRBJ2-5, with 9 bases that match TRBD2. The junction had 7 bases not matched to a gene; V was cut back by 7 bases and J by 4 bases. This CDR3 is built from 14 residues. Per the germline V gene, CDR1 is LNHDA and CDR2 is SQIVND (reference sequence). CDR3 sequence (DNA): TGTGCCAGTACCGAGACTAGCGGAAGAGAGACCCAGTACTTC. Its protein product is CASTETSGRETQYF.

The chain links TRBV6-6 to TRBJ2-7, with a possible D match to TRBD2 (6 bases). This CDR3 has 14 residues. Trimming cost V 4 bases and J 3 bases, with 13 bases left between them. Germline V gives CDR1 MNHNY, CDR2 SVGAGI (reference sequence). CDR3 in amino acids: CASSWAPGDYEQYF. The CDR3, as DNA: TGTGCCAGCAGTTGGGCCCCGGGGGACTACGAGCAGTACTTC.

DNA for the CDR3: TGCGCCAGCAGCATGACAGGGGGTAGCTCTGGAAACACCATATATTTT. Its protein is CASSMTGGSSGNTIYF. This chain links TRBV5-1 with TRBJ1-3; 9 bases are a match to TRBD1. Germline V lookup: CDR1 SGHRS, CDR2 YFSETQ. The CDR3 is made up of 16 amino acids. Trimming cost V 4 bases and J 0 bases; bases outside gene matches: 5.

The gene calls are TRBV9 and TRBJ1-1; 10 nucleotides align to TRBD1. The CDR3 totals 17 residues. Per germline, CDR1 SGDLS and CDR2 YYNGEE. V gave up 1 base and J gave up 3 bases; unmatched junction bases: 9. The CDR3 region has the DNA TGTGCCAGCAGCGTACAGACAGGGGGCTATTCGGACACTGAAGCTTTCTTT. Amino acid sequence: CASSVQTGGYSDTEAFF.

The rearrangement uses TRBV5-1 and TRBJ1-1; D unresolved. Per the germline V gene, CDR1 is SGHRS and CDR2 is YFSETQ. The length of the CDR3 is 13 residues. V was shortened by 5 bases and J by 2 bases, with 10 bases between the two germline ends. In nucleotides, the CDR3 is TGCGCCAGCAGGCCGACACCAAACACTGAAGCTTTCTTT. It specifies CASRPTPNTEAFF.

The chain combines TRBV11-3 with TRBJ2-2; 8 positions agree with TRBD1. The CDR3 covers 16 residues. CDR1 and CDR2 from the germline V gene are SGHNT and YENEEA. The junction had 5 bases not matched to a gene; V was cut back by 5 bases and J by 0 bases. The CDR3 reads CASSPIRGPNTGELFF. CDR3 DNA: TGTGCCAGCAGCCCAATCAGGGGGCCGAACACCGGGGAGCTGTTTTTT. The complete variable domain, with remaining parts taken from reference TRBV11-3 and TRBJ2-2, reads EAGVVQSPRYKIIEKKQPVAFWCNPISGHNTLYWYLQNLGQGPELLIRYENEEAVDDSQLPKDRFSAERLKGVDSTLKIQPAELGDSAVYLCASSPIRGPNTGELFFGEGSRLTVL.

The CDR3 DNA follows: TGTGCCAGCAGTTACGCCAACATCCAAGAGACCCAGTACTTC. Translation: CASSYANIQETQYF. The genes are TRBV6-2 or TRBV6-3 and TRBJ2-5; D remains unclear. Germline CDR1 is MNHEY and CDR2 is SVGEGT. With 2 bases removed from V and 1 base from J, the gap between germline ends came to 8 bases. The CDR3 consists of 14 residues.

V usage is TRBV6-6 and J usage is TRBJ1-2, with 12 bases lining up with TRBD1. From germline, CDR1 is MNHNY and CDR2 SVGAGI (reference sequence). There are 15 residues in the CDR3. Unmatched junction bases numbered 9, after V lost 9 bases and J lost 4 bases. The chain's CDR3 is CASSGTGGPVYGYTF. The CDR3, as DNA: TGTGCCAGTAGCGGGACAGGGGGCCCGGTCTATGGCTACACCTTC.

Comments on this clone: Other DNA sequences from this sample encode an identical CDR3 as well. The genes are TRBV20-1 and TRBJ1-1, with unresolved D. The V gene lost 2 bases and the J gene lost 3 bases, with 4 bases spanning the gap. The CDR3 has 11 amino acids. The germline V gene has CDR1 DFQATT and CDR2 SNEGSKA (reference sequence). The CDR3 spells CSARRDTEAFF. The CDR3 nucleotides read TGCAGTGCTAGACGGGACACTGAAGCTTTCTTT.

V usage is TRBV29-1 and J usage is TRBJ2-1; D ambiguous. Germline values: CDR1 SQVTM, CDR2 ANQGSEA. The CDR3 runs to 15 residues. V was cut by 6 bases and J by 1 base, with 16 bases left in between. Here the CDR3 reads CSVPRPLKSYNEQFF. The CDR3 DNA follows: TGCAGCGTCCCCAGGCCCCTAAAATCCTACAATGAGCAGTTCTTC.

V gene TRBV29-1 combines with J gene TRBJ2-2; possibly TRBD1 for D (6 bases). Germline V lookup: CDR1 SQVTM, CDR2 ANQGSEA. This CDR3 spans 14 amino acids. Trimming took 4 bases from V and 4 from J, leaving 13 bases between them. The CDR3 protein is CSVGGGWSTGELFF. In DNA form, the CDR3 reads TGCAGCGTTGGTGGGGGCTGGAGCACCGGGGAGCTGTTTTTT.

The CDR3 here is CASSYRDRGIREGRETQYF. The CDR3 bases are TGCGCCAGCAGCTACCGGGACAGGGGGATACGGGAGGGCCGGGAGACCCAGTACTTC. This chain joins TRBV5-1 and TRBJ2-5; 11 bases fit TRBD1. CDR1 SGHRS and CDR2 YFSETQ come from the germline V gene. The V segment lost 3 bases and the J segment 5 bases; nucleotides outside the gene matches: 18. The length of the CDR3 is 19 residues.

This sequence joins TRBV15 and TRBJ2-3, with 7 bases identical to TRBD2. Trimming at V came to 9 bases and at J to 0 bases, leaving 9 bases not matched to a gene. The CDR3 totals 15 residues. The germline V gene has CDR1 LNHNV and CDR2 YYDKDF (reference sequence). The CDR3 loop reads CATRIGGRSTDTQYF. For the CDR3, the DNA is TGTGCCACAAGAATTGGCGGGAGAAGCACAGATACGCAGTATTTT.

This clone has just one count. The genes are TRBV7-9 and TRBJ1-1, with 9 positions matching TRBD1. With 0 bases clipped from V and 5 bases from J, the junction kept 7 bases outside the gene matches. Germline-derived CDR1 and CDR2 are SEHNR and FQNEAQ (reference sequence). CDR3 length: 16 residues. CDR3 DNA sequence: TGTGCCAGCAGCTTAGCTGCGGGACAGGGAGGTACTGAAGCTTTCTTT. Translated, it gives CASSLAAGQGGTEAFF.

The rearrangement uses TRBV2 and TRBJ1-1; 8 nucleotides align to TRBD1. The CDR3 consists of 15 residues. Germline lookup yields CDR1 SNHLY and CDR2 FYNNEI. The V and J ends lost 5 bases and 4 bases, in that order; junction bases with no gene match: 9. The CDR3: CASSQGAQKGTEAFF. Here the CDR3 DNA reads TGTGCCAGCAGTCAGGGGGCGCAGAAGGGCACTGAAGCTTTCTTT. The full variable domain, in which reference TRBV2 and TRBJ1-1 provide the parts outside the CDR3, is EPEVTQTPSHQVTQMGQEVILRCVPISNHLYFYWYRQILGQKVEFLVSFYNNEISEKSEIFDDQFSVERPDGSNFTLKIRSTKLEDSAMYFCASSQGAQKGTEAFFGQGTRLTVV.